The clone carrying this T cell receptor (beta chain) was observed many times. The data were obtained in a study of T cells in Graves' hyperthyroidism and ophthalmopathy. The study enrolled patients aged 18 to 65 with newly diagnosed hyperthyroidism of under 2 months' duration. The investigators amplified TCR beta CDR3 regions from RNA transcripts. The HTBI set primed first-round TCR CDR3 RT-PCR. TCRdb analysed the multiplex PCR reads with MiXCR anew, one entry per CDR3 protein. The repertoire holds some 440,000 distinct CDR3 sequences, with 15% to 19% as singletons. Specimen: blood. The receptor was derived from a woman between 18 and 29 years old with Graves' hyperthyroidism.

The CDR3 loop is CARSYRAGGLYNEQFF. CDR3 sequence (DNA): TGTGCCAGATCCTACAGGGCGGGGGGGCTTTACAATGAGCAGTTCTTC. The chain recombines TRBV2 with TRBJ2-1; 9 nucleotides line up with TRBD2. The CDR3 runs 16 residues. Trimming removed 9 bases from V and 4 bases from J; junction bases left unmatched: 13. Looked up from germline, CDR1 is SNHLY and CDR2 is FYNNEI.